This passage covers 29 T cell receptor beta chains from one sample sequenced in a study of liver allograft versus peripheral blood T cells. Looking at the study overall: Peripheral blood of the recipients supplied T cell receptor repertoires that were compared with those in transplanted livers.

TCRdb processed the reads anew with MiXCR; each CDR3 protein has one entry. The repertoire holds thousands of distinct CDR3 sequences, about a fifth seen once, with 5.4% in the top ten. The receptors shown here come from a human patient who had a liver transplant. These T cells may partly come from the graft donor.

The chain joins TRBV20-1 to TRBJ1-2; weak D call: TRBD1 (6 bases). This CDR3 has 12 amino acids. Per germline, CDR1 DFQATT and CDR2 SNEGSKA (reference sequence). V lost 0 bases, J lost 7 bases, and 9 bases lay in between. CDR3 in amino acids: CSARDRGSGYTF. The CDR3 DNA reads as TGCAGTGCTAGAGACAGGGGCTCTGGCTACACCTTC.

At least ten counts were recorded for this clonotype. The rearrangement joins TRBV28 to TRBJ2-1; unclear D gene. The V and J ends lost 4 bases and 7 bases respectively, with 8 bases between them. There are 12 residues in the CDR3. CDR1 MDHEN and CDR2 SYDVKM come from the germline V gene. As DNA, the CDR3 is TGTGCCAGCAGTTCCGACGGAAATGAGCAGTTCTTC. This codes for CASSSDGNEQFF.

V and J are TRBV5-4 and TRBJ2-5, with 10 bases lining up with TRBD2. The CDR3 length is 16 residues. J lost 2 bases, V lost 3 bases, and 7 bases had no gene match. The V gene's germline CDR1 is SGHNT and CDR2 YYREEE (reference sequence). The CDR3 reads CASSSGLAEIQETQYF. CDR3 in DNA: TGTGCCAGCAGCTCCGGACTAGCGGAAATTCAAGAGACCCAGTACTTC.

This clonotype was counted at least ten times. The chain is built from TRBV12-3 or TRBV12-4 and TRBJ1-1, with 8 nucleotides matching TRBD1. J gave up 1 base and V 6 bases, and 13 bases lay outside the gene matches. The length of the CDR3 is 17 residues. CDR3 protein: CASSYPRTGSWNTEAFF. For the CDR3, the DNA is TGTGCCAGCAGCTACCCCCGGACAGGGTCGTGGAACACTGAAGCTTTCTTT.

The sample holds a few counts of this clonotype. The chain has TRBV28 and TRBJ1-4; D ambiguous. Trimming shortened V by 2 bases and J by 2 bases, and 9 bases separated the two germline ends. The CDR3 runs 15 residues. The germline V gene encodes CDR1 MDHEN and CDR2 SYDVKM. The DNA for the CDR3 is TGTGCCAGCAGTTTAGGGGTCGGGACTAATGAAAAACTGTTTTTT. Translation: CASSLGVGTNEKLFF.

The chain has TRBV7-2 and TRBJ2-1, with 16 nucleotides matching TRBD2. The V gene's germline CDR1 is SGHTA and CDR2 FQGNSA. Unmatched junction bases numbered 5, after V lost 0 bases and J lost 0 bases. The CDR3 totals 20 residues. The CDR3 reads CASSLALGTSGGASYNEQFF. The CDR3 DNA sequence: TGTGCCAGCAGCTTAGCGCTTGGGACTAGCGGGGGGGCCTCCTACAATGAGCAGTTCTTC.

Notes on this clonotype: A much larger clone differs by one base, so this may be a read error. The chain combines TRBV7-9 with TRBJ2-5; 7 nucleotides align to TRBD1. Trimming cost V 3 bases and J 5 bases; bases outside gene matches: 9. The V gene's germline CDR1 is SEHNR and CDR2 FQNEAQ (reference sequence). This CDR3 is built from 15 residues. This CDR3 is CASSFQQGVGETQYF. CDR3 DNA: TGTGCCAGCAGCTTCCAGCAGGGGGTCGGGGAGACCCAGTACTTC.

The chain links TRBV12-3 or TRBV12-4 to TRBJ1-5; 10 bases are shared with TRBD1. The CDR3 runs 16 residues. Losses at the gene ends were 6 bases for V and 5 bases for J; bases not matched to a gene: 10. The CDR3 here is CASSPTGGRFDQPQHF. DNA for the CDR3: TGTGCCAGCAGCCCGACAGGGGGCCGATTCGATCAGCCCCAGCATTTT.

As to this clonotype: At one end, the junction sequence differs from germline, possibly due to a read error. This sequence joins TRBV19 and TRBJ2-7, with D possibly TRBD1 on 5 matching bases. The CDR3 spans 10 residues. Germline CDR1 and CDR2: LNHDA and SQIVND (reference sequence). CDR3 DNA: TGTGCCAGTAGTATGGGGCCCAGTACCTTC. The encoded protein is CASSMGPSTF.

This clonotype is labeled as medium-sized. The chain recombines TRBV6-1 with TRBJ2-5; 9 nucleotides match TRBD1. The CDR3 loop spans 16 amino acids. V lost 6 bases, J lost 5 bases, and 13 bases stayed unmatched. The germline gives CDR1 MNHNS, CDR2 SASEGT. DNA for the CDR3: TGTGCCAGCAGCCGGGACAGGGATCGGTTGGTGGAGACCCAGTACTTC. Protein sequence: CASSRDRDRLVETQYF.

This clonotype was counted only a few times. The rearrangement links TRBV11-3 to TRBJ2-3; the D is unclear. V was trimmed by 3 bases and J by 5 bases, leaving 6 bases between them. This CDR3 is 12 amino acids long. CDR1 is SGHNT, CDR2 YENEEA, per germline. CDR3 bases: TGTGCCAGCAGCTTGGGCGAAGATACGCAGTATTTT. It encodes CASSLGEDTQYF.

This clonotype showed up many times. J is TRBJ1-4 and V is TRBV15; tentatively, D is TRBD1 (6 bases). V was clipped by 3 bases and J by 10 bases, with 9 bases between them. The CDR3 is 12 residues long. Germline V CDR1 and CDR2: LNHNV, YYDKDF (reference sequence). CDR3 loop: CATSREGGKLFF. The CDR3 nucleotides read TGTGCCACCAGCAGGGAAGGGGGAAAACTGTTTTTT.

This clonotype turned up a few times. The CDR3, as DNA: TGCAGTGCTAGGCGTCAGTCCTACGAGCAGTACTTC. This codes for CSARRQSYEQYF. The chain uses TRBV20-1 and TRBJ2-7, with D unclear. The germline CDR1 and CDR2 sequences are DFQATT and SNEGSKA (reference sequence). CDR3 length: 12 residues. V lost 3 bases, J lost 1 base, and 7 bases lay in between.

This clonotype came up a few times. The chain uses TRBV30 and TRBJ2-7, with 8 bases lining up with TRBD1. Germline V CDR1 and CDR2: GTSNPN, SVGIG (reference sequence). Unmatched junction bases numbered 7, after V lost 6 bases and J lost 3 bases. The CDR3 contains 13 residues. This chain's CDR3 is CACSRDRIYEQYF. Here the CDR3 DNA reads TGTGCCTGCAGCCGGGACAGGATCTACGAGCAGTACTTC.

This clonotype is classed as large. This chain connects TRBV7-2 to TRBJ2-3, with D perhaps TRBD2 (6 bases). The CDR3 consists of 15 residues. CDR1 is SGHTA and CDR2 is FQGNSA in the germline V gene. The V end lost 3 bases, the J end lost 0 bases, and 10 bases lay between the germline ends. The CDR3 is CASSLVSGSTDTQYF. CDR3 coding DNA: TGTGCCAGCAGCTTGGTTAGCGGTAGCACAGATACGCAGTATTTT.

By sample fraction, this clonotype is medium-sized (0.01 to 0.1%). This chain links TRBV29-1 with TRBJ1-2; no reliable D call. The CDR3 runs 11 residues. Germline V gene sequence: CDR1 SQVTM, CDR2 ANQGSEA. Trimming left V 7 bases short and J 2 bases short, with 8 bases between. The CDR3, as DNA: TGCAGCGCCGAGTCAAACTATGGCTACACCTTC. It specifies CSAESNYGYTF.

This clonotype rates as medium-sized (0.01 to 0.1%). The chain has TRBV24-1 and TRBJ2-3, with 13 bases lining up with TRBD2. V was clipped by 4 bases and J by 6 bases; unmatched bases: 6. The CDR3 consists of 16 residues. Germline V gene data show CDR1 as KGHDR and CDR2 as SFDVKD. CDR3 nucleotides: TGTGCCACCAGTGACTCACTAGCGGGAGGGCCGGATACGCAGTATTTT. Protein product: CATSDSLAGGPDTQYF.

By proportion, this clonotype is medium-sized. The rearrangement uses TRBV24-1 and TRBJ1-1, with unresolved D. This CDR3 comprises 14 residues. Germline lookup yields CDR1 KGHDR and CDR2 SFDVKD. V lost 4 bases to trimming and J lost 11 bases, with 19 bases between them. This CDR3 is CATSDPTGRLGAFF. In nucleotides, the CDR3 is TGTGCCACCAGTGACCCCACCGGGCGGCTAGGTGCTTTCTTT.

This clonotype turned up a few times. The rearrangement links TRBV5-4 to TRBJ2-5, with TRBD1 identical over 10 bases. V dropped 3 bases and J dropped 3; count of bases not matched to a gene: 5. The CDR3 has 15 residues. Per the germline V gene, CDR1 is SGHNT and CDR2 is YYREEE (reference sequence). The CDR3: CASSSRDRGEETQYF. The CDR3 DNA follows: TGTGCCAGCAGCTCCCGGGACAGGGGCGAAGAGACCCAGTACTTC.

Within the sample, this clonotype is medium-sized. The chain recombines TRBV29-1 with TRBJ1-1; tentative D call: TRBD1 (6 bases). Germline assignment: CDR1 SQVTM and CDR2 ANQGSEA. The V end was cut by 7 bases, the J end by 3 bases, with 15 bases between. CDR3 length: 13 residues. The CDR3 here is CSGSGGRDTEAFF. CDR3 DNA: TGCAGCGGGTCCGGGGGCAGGGACACTGAAGCTTTCTTT.

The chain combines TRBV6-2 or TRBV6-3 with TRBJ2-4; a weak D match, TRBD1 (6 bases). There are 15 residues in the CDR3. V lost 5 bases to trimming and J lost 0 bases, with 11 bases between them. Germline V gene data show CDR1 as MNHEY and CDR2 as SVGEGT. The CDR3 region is CASSPGTKAKNIQYF. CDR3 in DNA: TGTGCCAGCAGTCCCGGGACAAAAGCCAAAAACATTCAGTACTTC.

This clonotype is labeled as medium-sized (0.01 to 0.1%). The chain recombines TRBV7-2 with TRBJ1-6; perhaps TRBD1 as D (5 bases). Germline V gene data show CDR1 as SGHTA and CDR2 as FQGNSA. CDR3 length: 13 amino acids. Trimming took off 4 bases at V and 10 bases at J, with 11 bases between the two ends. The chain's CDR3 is CASSSGGSSPLHF. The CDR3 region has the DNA TGTGCCAGCAGCTCCGGGGGGAGCTCACCCCTCCACTTT.

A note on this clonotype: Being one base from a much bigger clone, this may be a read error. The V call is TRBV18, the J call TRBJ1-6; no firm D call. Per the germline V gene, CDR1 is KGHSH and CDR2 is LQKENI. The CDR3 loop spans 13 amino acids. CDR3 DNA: TGTGTCAGCTCACCACTCCGGGCAGGACCCCTCCACTTT. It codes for CVSSPLRAGPLHF.

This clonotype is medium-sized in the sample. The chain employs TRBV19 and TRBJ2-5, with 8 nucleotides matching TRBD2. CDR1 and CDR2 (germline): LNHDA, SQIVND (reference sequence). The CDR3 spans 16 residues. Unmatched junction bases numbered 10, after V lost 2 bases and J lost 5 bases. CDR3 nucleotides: TGTGCCAGTAGTATACAAGCGGGAGTCCCGGGTGAGACCCAGTACTTC. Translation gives CASSIQAGVPGETQYF. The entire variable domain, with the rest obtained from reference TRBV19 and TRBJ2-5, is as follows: DGGITQSPKYLFRKEGQNVTLSCEQNLNHDAMYWYRQDPGQGLRLIYYSQIVNDFQKGDIAEGYSVSREKKESFPLTVTSAQKNPTAFYLCASSIQAGVPGETQYFGPGTRLLVL.

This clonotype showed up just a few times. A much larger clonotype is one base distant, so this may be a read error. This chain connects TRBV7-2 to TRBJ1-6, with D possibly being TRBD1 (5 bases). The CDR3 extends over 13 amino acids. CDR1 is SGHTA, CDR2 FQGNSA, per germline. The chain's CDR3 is CANSSGGSSPLHF. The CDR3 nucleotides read TGTGCCAACAGCTCCGGGGGGAGCTCACCCCTCCACTTT.

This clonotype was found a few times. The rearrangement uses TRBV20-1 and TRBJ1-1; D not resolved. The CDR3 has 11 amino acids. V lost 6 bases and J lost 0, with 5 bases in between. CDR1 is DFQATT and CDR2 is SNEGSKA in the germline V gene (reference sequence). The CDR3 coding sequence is TGCAGTGCCCTTCTGAACACTGAAGCTTTCTTT. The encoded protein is CSALLNTEAFF.

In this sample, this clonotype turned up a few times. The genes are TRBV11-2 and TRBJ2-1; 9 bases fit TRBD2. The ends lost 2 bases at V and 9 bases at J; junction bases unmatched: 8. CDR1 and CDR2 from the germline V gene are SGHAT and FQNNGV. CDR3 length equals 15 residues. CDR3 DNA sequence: TGTGCCAGCAGCTTACTGGTAGCGGGAGTTGGTGAGCAGTTCTTC. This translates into CASSLLVAGVGEQFF.

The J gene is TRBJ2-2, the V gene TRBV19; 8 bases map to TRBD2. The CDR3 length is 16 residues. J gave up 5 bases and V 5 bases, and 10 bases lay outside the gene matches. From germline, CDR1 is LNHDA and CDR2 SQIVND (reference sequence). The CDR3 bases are TGTGCCAGTAGTGCCAGTGCGGGGGGTGGTACCGGGGAGCTGTTTTTT. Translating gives CASSASAGGGTGELFF. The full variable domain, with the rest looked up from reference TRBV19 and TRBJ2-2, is DGGITQSPKYLFRKEGQNVTLSCEQNLNHDAMYWYRQDPGQGLRLIYYSQIVNDFQKGDIAEGYSVSREKKESFPLTVTSAQKNPTAFYLCASSASAGGGTGELFFGEGSRLTVL.

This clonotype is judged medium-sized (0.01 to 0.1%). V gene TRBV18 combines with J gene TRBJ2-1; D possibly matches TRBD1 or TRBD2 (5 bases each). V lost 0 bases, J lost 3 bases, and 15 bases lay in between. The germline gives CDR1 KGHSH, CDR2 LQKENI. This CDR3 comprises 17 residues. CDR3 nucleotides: TGTGCCAGCTCACCACCCGGACGGGACCGGGTCTACAATGAGCAGTTCTTC. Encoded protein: CASSPPGRDRVYNEQFF.